This T cell receptor beta chain was obtained from a study of blood T cell repertoires in COVID-19 (dated by TCRdb to the early 2020s). For the study in its entirety: Samples covering the acute and convalescent phases of COVID-19 were provided by collaborators in the United States, Italy and Spain. The material from the prospective study consisted of cDNA or gDNA derived from T cells, B-cell-depleted T cells, or PBMCs. The dataset comprised deeply sampled blood TCRbeta repertoires from subjects exposed to, actively infected with, or recovered from COVID-19. The repertoires were made available in a free public database intended to serve as a resource for research on the immune response to SARS-CoV-2. The samples were drawn from the first 160 participants of the ongoing ImmuneRACE study and from under 1,500 subjects provided by 6 global collaborators. A de-identified subject ID, COVID-19 status, age in years and sex were almost always included in the sample metadata. Where available, HLA class I and class II types were obtained from metadata supplied by the sample provider rather than from assay-based typing.

Overall study outcomes, separate from this receptor: The quantity of clinical and demographic metadata differed by source and by participant and was supplied without curation.

Based on the germline V gene, the CDR1 and CDR2 sequences are SGHDN and FVKESK. Germline trimming amounts to 1 base on V and 5 bases on J, with 3 as the count of junction bases outside the gene matches. The CDR3 spans 15 residues, from the cysteine through the phenylalanine. The kept DNA is CDR3 alone, 45 bases in frame from the first base. The immunoSEQ Assay, a bias-controlled multiplex PCR, was used to amplify TCRbeta CDR3 regions from genomic DNA. On the authors' methods: Nucleated cell counts per sample were estimated from amplification of reference gene primers within the assay. To quantify the absolute abundance of each unique TCRbeta CDR3 rearrangement, sequence reads were collapsed and filtered. For each sample, productive Simpson clonality was calculated as the square root of Simpson's diversity index across productive rearrangements. TCRdb took this table from immuneACCESS and kept in-frame rearrangements with V and J called. Such tables lack part of the clones; where checked against another copy, unresolved V genes explain under half of the gap, and the rest is unexplained. That table furnishes V, J and clone size, whereas the DNA furnished D and trimming. This sample holds some 150,000 clones; around nine tenths were observed only once. Of the sample, roughly 3.9% is held by the ten largest clones.

The collaborating institutions used their own protocols to collect whole blood in K2EDTA tubes. For TCRbeta analysis, collaborators shipped samples in one of three forms: frozen whole blood, isolated PBMCs, or DNA extracted from either of those sample types. Details on this clone: The antigen it recognizes is unknown. No clone much larger than this one lies a single base away; base qualities are absent.

The clonotype comes from a man between 18 and 29 years old with active or convalescent COVID-19. Material: peripheral blood. The V and J segments used are TRBV14 and TRBJ2-1; TRBD2 aligns with 9 central bases. The sequence in DNA is TGTGCCAGCAGCCAAGTCCCTAGCGGGAACAATGAGCAGTTCTTC. This gives the protein CASSQVPSGNNEQFF.